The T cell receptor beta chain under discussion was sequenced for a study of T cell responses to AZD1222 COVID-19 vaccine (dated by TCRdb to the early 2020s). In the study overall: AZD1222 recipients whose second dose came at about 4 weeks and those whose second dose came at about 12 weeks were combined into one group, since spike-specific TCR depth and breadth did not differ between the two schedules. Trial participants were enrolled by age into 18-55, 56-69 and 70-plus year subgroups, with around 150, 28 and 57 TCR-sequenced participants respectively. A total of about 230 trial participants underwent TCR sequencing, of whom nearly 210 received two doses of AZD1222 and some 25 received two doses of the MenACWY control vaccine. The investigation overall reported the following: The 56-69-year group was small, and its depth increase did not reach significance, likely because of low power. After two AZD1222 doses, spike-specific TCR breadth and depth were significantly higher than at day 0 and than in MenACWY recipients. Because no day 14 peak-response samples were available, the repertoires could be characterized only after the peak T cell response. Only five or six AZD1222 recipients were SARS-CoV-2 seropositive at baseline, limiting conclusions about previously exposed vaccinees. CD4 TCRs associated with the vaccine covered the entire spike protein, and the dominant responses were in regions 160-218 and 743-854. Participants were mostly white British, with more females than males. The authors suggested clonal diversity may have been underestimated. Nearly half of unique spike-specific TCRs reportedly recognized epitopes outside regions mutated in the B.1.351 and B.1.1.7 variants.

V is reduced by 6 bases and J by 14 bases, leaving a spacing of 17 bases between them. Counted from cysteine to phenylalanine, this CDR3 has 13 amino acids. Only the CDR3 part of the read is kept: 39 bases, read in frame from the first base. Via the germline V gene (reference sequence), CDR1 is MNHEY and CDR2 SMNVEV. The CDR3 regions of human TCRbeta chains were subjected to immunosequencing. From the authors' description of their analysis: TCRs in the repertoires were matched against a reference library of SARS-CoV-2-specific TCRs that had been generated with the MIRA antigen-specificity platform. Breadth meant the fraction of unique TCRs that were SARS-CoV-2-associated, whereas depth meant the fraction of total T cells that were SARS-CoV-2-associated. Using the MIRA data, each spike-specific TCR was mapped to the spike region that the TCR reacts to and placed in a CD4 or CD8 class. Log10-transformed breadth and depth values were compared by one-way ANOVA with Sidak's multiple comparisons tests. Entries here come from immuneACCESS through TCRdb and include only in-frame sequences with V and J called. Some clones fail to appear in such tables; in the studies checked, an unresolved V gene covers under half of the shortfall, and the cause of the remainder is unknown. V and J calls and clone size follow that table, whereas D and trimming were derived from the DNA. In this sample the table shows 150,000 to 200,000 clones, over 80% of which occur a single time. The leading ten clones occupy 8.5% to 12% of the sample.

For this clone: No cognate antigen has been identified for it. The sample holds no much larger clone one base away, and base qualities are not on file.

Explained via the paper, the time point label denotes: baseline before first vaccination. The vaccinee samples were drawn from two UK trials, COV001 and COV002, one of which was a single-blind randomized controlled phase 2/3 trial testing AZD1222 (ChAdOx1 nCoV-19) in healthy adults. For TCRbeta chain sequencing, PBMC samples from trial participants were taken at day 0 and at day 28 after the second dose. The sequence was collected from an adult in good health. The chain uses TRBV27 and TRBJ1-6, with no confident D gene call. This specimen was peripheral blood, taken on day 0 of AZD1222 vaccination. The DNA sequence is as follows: TGTGCCAGCAGACAAGGCCAGCACAACTCCCTCCACTTT. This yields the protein CASRQGQHNSLHF.